A selection of T cell receptor beta chains follows, all from one sample in a study of a mutant IDH1 vaccine in newly diagnosed glioma. Assay used: immunoSEQ multiplex PCR; TCRdb lists only in-frame clones, some missing. The data contain tens of thousands of clones, 70% to 90% of them singletons. The sample in question was PBMCs, obtained from a glioma patient treated with radiotherapy, temozolomide or both. These receptors were taken from a man aged 30 to 45 with glioma. CDR3s include the opening cysteine and the closing phenylalanine or tryptophan. The order of the fields is V gene, D gene, J gene, clone size, CDR3 DNA, CDR3 protein. The D gene is left open where the match is weak. Rows give clone size only sometimes, using once, few, many, or a class for an expanded clone.

V: TRBV13
D: NA
J: TRBJ2-3
size: NA
DNA: TGTGCCAGCAGCTACAGAGATACGCAGTATTTT
CDR3: CASSYRDTQYF

V: TRBV10-1
D: NA
J: TRBJ1-5
size: NA
DNA: TGCGCCAGCAGTACAGGTAATCAGCCCCAGCATTTT
CDR3: CASSTGNQPQHF

V: TRBV5-1
D: NA
J: TRBJ1-1
size: NA
DNA: TGCGCCAGCAGCTTGGTGGGGGGTGGCCCATCTGAAGCTTTCTTT
CDR3: CASSLVGGGPSEAFF

V: TRBV4-1
D: NA
J: TRBJ1-5
size: NA
DNA: TGCGCCAGCAGCCAAGAGTTTAGGGCAGGGGTCAATCGGCCCCAGCATTTT
CDR3: CASSQEFRAGVNRPQHF

V: TRBV12-5
D: NA
J: TRBJ2-2
size: NA
DNA: TGTGCTAGTGGTTTGGAAAACTACGGGGAGCTGTTTTTT
CDR3: CASGLENYGELFF

V: TRBV6-5
D: TRBD1
J: TRBJ1-3
size: NA
DNA: TGTGCCAGCAGTTACCGGGCCGGGACAGGGGTGAACACCATATATTTT
CDR3: CASSYRAGTGVNTIYF

V: TRBV7-9
D: TRBD1
J: TRBJ2-5
size: NA
DNA: TGTGCCAGCAGCCCACAGGGGTCGAAGACCCAGTACTTC
CDR3: CASSPQGSKTQYF

V: TRBV2
D: NA
J: TRBJ1-2
size: NA
DNA: TGTGCCAGCAGTTTGGCAGGGATTAGTGGCTACACCTTC
CDR3: CASSLAGISGYTF

V: TRBV7-9
D: NA
J: TRBJ2-5
size: NA
DNA: TGTGCCAGCAGCTTGAGGGCCGGAGGGGAGACCCAGTACTTC
CDR3: CASSLRAGGETQYF

V: TRBV5-3
D: NA
J: TRBJ1-1
size: NA
DNA: TGTGCCAGAAGCGGGCCTGAAGCTTTCTTT
CDR3: CARSGPEAFF

V: TRBV14
D: NA
J: TRBJ1-2
size: NA
DNA: TGTGCCAGCAGCCAGGGCCCCTGGGGCAATAGGGGCTACACCTTC
CDR3: CASSQGPWGNRGYTF

V: TRBV6-5
D: NA
J: TRBJ2-3
size: NA
DNA: TGTGCCATCCCCCGGTGGGCAGACACAGATACGCAGTATTTT
CDR3: CAIPRWADTDTQYF

V: TRBV5-1
D: TRBD2
J: TRBJ2-5
size: NA
DNA: TGCGCCAGCAGCTTGACCGCGGGGGAGCTACCACAAGAGACCCAGTACTTC
CDR3: CASSLTAGELPQETQYF

V: TRBV6-1
D: NA
J: TRBJ1-3
size: NA
DNA: TGTGCCAGCAGTGAAAGCGTCATCTATGGAAACACCATATATTTT
CDR3: CASSESVIYGNTIYF

V: TRBV5-5
D: NA
J: TRBJ1-2
size: NA
DNA: TGTGCCAGCAGCTCCTCCCCATCGGTTGTCTATGGCTACACCTTC
CDR3: CASSSSPSVVYGYTF

V: TRBV23-1
D: NA
J: TRBJ1-5
size: NA
DNA: TGCGCCAGCAGTCAAAGGTCACCGAATCAGCCCCAGCATTTT
CDR3: CASSQRSPNQPQHF

V: TRBV5-1
D: TRBD1
J: TRBJ1-1
size: once
DNA: TGCGCCAGCAGCACAACCGACAGGGCTGAAGCTTTCTTT
CDR3: CASSTTDRAEAFF

V: TRBV7-2
D: TRBD1
J: TRBJ1-2
size: NA
DNA: TGTGCCAGCAGCCTGGGCCAGGGGGCGGGTGGCTACACCTTC
CDR3: CASSLGQGAGGYTF

V: TRBV9
D: NA
J: TRBJ1-1
size: few
DNA: TGTGCCAGCAGCGTAAGGCAGGCACTCACTGAAGCTTTCTTT
CDR3: CASSVRQALTEAFF

V: TRBV6-6
D: NA
J: TRBJ1-2
size: NA
DNA: TGTGCCAGCAGTTACATTAACTATGGCTACACCTTC
CDR3: CASSYINYGYTF

V: TRBV18
D: NA
J: TRBJ1-2
size: NA
DNA: TGTGCCAGCTCACCAAATCATGGCTACACCTTC
CDR3: CASSPNHGYTF

V: TRBV14
D: NA
J: TRBJ1-1
size: NA
DNA: TGTGCCAGCAGCCTTATGAGCGGGGTAGAAGCTTTCTTT
CDR3: CASSLMSGVEAFF

V: TRBV11-2
D: NA
J: TRBJ2-1
size: few
DNA: TGTGCCAGCAGCTTAGATATGAGCTCCTACAATGAGCAGTTCTTC
CDR3: CASSLDMSSYNEQFF

V: TRBV25-1
D: NA
J: TRBJ2-7
size: NA
DNA: TGTGCCAGCAGTGAAACCTTGGGGACAACCCTGCCATACGAGCAGTACTTC
CDR3: CASSETLGTTLPYEQYF

V: TRBV2
D: TRBD1
J: TRBJ1-4
size: NA
DNA: TGTGCCAGCAGCGCCACCGGGACAGGGGGCGCGTCGGCTGAAAAACTGTTTTTT
CDR3: CASSATGTGGASAEKLFF

V: TRBV29-1
D: TRBD1
J: TRBJ2-2
size: NA
DNA: TGCAGCGTTGGGACCAGGGGGCCGATCACCGCCGGGGAGCTGTTTTTT
CDR3: CSVGTRGPITAGELFF

V: TRBV14
D: NA
J: TRBJ1-1
size: NA
DNA: TGTGCCAGCACCTTCGGTGGAGGGGGTGAAGCTTTCTTT
CDR3: CASTFGGGGEAFF

V: TRBV7-2
D: TRBD1
J: TRBJ2-7
size: once
DNA: TGTGCCAGCAGCTCCCCCGCAAAAGACAGGGACTACGAGCAGTACTTC
CDR3: CASSSPAKDRDYEQYF

V: TRBV6-4
D: NA
J: TRBJ1-6
size: NA
DNA: TGTGCCAGCAGTGACAGGGCAGATAATTCACCCCTCCACTTT
CDR3: CASSDRADNSPLHF

V: TRBV4-1
D: TRBD2
J: TRBJ2-2
size: NA
DNA: TGCGCCAGCAGCCAAAATAGCGGGGGGCCGAACACCGGGGAGCTGTTTTTT
CDR3: CASSQNSGGPNTGELFF

V: TRBV7-9
D: NA
J: TRBJ2-5
size: NA
DNA: TGTGCCAGCAGCGAGGGACCCTCGCAACAAGAGACCCAGTACTTC
CDR3: CASSEGPSQQETQYF